The 15 T cell receptor beta chains below come from one sample, sequenced in a study of blood T cell repertoires in COVID-19. Here immunoSEQ multiplex PCR was the method, and the copy in TCRdb shows in-frame clones only, minus some. The profile covers about 520,000 clones, with 70% to 90% appearing a single time and about 3.2% taken by the ten largest. Sequencing used peripheral blood. Receptors were obtained from a human donor in a cohort sampled during active COVID-19.

Only one count was recorded for this clone. The chain has TRBV2 and TRBJ1-2; D ambiguous. V lost 3 bases and J lost 4, with 12 bases in between. This CDR3 is built from 14 residues. In germline, CDR1 is SNHLY, CDR2 FYNNEI. CDR3 in amino acids: CASSDSVTPYGYTF. The CDR3 nucleotides are TGTGCCAGCAGTGATTCGGTAACCCCCTATGGCTACACCTTC.

In its sample, this clone was seen once. Here the CDR3 reads CASIGGARRGPQHF. The CDR3 nucleotides read TGTGCCAGTATAGGGGGGGCACGGAGGGGGCCCCAGCATTTT. The chain joins TRBV19 to TRBJ1-5; possible D gene TRBD1, 6 bases. The ends were cut back, 7 bases at V and 9 bases at J, with 19 bases in the middle. This CDR3 has 14 amino acids. Germline lookup yields CDR1 LNHDA and CDR2 SQIVND (reference sequence). Variable domain in full (rest from reference TRBV19 and TRBJ1-5): DGGITQSPKYLFRKEGQNVTLSCEQNLNHDAMYWYRQDPGQGLRLIYYSQIVNDFQKGDIAEGYSVSREKKESFPLTVTSAQKNPTAFYLCASIGGARRGPQHFGDGTRLSIL.

The rearrangement uses TRBV7-3 and TRBJ2-1; possibly TRBD2 for D (5 bases). Deletions cut 5 bases from V and 7 bases from J, with 12 bases between. Germline values: CDR1 SGHTA, CDR2 FQGTGA. The CDR3 runs 13 residues. CDR3 in amino acids: CASSRGWANEQFF. The DNA for the CDR3 is TGTGCCAGCAGCCGGGGTTGGGCGAATGAGCAGTTCTTC.

As DNA, the CDR3 is TGCGCCAGCAGCCAAGACTCTAGTGAGTTCAATGAGCAGTTCTTC. Translated: CASSQDSSEFNEQFF. V and J are TRBV4-3 and TRBJ2-1; D remains ambiguous. CDR1 is LGHNA and CDR2 is YSLEER in the germline V gene. The ends were cut back, 0 bases at V and 6 bases at J, with 12 bases in the middle. This CDR3 has 15 amino acids.

The gene calls are TRBV7-2 and TRBJ2-7, with a possible D match to TRBD2 (5 bases). CDR1 SGHTA and CDR2 FQGNSA come from the germline V gene. With 4 bases removed from V and 6 bases from J, the gap between germline ends came to 13 bases. CDR3 size: 13 residues. The CDR3, as DNA: TGTGCCAGCAGCTCCACAGTAGGGAGCGAGCAGTACTTC. As protein: CASSSTVGSEQYF.

The chain combines TRBV29-1 with TRBJ2-1; 7 bases agree with TRBD2. This CDR3 comprises 13 residues. V lost 7 bases, J lost 0 bases, and 3 bases stayed unmatched. Germline V CDR1 and CDR2: SQVTM, ANQGSEA. In DNA form, the CDR3 reads TGCAGCGGTGAGCGGGACTCCTACAATGAGCAGTTCTTC. Amino acid sequence: CSGERDSYNEQFF.

The chain carries TRBV7-9 and TRBJ2-7, with D tentatively TRBD1 (6 bases). This CDR3 contains 17 residues. Germline CDR1 and CDR2: SEHNR and FQNEAQ (reference sequence). V lost 5 bases to trimming and J lost 1 base, with 21 bases between them. CDR3 nucleotides: TGTGCCAGCAGCGTATTCATTATCGACAGGTTGTCCTACGAGCAGTACTTC. The encoded protein is CASSVFIIDRLSYEQYF.

The chain uses TRBV2 and TRBJ2-1; the match to TRBD2 covers 8 bases. V lost 2 bases to trimming and J lost 6 bases; unmatched junction nucleotides: 6. CDR3 size: 15 residues. CDR1 is SNHLY, CDR2 FYNNEI, per germline. The DNA for the CDR3 is TGTGCCAGCAGTGAATGGTCTAGCGGGTTCAATGAGCAGTTCTTC. Protein: CASSEWSSGFNEQFF.

The V and J genes are TRBV7-6 and TRBJ2-1; 12 bases map to TRBD2. Trimming cost V 5 bases and J 7 bases; bases outside gene matches: 6. Looked up from germline, CDR1 is SGHVS and CDR2 is FNYEAQ. This CDR3 has 15 amino acids. CDR3 bases: TGTGCCAGCAGCCCCCTAGCGGGAGGGCCGAATGAGCAGTTCTTC. It translates to CASSPLAGGPNEQFF.

The chain couples TRBV28 to TRBJ1-2; D gene ambiguous. Germline CDR1 and CDR2: MDHEN and SYDVKM. With 3 bases removed from V and 7 bases from J, the gap between germline ends came to 15 bases. The CDR3 runs 14 residues. Written as DNA, the CDR3 is TGTGCCAGCAGTTTGAACGTTCCAACGGGTGGCTACACCTTC. Its protein product is CASSLNVPTGGYTF.

The chain combines TRBV7-9 with TRBJ1-1; 8 bases are shared with TRBD1. The V gene end was trimmed by 7 bases and the J gene end by 3 bases; junction bases not matched to a gene: 7. The CDR3 contains 14 residues. Per germline, CDR1 SEHNR and CDR2 FQNEAQ (reference sequence). This chain's CDR3 is CASNIRGLDTEAFF. The CDR3 DNA follows: TGTGCCAGCAACATCAGGGGGCTGGACACTGAAGCTTTCTTT.

V is TRBV6-5 and J is TRBJ2-5; tentative D call: TRBD1 (6 bases). The end of the DNA aligns better with TRBJ2-7, so the J call may be wrong. Germline V gene lookup returns CDR1 MNHEY and CDR2 SVGAGI. The CDR3 runs 14 residues. The CDR3 sequence is CASSSTGTQYEQYF. As DNA, the CDR3 is TGTGCCAGCAGCTCTACCGGGACACAGTACGAGCAGTACTTC.

The chain combines TRBV28 with TRBJ1-5; TRBD1 matches at 12 bases. V lost 1 base to trimming and J lost 4 bases; unmatched junction nucleotides: 8. Germline V lookup: CDR1 MDHEN, CDR2 SYDVKM. The CDR3 length is 18 residues. The CDR3 loop reads CASSLSRDRGLGNQPQHF. The CDR3 bases are TGTGCCAGCAGTTTATCCCGGGACAGGGGGCTTGGGAATCAGCCCCAGCATTTT.

This clone was recorded only once. The rearrangement links TRBV29-1 to TRBJ2-5; 7 bases agree with TRBD2. The junction had 19 bases not matched to a gene; V was cut back by 3 bases and J by 6 bases. There are 17 residues in the CDR3. Germline lookup yields CDR1 SQVTM and CDR2 ANQGSEA. CDR3 nucleotides: TGCAGCGTTGACCAGGCTAAAGGGGCGGGAGTCAGAAAGACCCAGTACTTC. This codes for CSVDQAKGAGVRKTQYF.

The chain employs TRBV29-1 and TRBJ2-7; D is ambiguous. CDR3 length equals 15 residues. The V end was cut by 6 bases, the J end by 3 bases, with 21 bases between. CDR1 is SQVTM, CDR2 ANQGSEA, per germline. CDR3 amino acids: CSVVQGPPTNYEQYF. CDR3 nucleotide sequence: TGCAGCGTCGTCCAAGGTCCCCCGACAAACTACGAGCAGTACTTC.